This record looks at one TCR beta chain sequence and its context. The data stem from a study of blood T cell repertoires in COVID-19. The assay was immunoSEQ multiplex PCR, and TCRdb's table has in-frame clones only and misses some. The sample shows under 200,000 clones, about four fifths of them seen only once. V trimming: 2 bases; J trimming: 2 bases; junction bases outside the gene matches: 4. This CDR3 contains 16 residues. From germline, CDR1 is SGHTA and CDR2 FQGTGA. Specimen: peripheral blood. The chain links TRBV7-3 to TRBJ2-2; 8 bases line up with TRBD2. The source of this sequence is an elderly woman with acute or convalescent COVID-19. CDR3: CASSLSLAANTGELFF. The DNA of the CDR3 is TGTGCCAGCAGCTTATCACTAGCGGCCAACACCGGGGAGCTGTTTTTT.